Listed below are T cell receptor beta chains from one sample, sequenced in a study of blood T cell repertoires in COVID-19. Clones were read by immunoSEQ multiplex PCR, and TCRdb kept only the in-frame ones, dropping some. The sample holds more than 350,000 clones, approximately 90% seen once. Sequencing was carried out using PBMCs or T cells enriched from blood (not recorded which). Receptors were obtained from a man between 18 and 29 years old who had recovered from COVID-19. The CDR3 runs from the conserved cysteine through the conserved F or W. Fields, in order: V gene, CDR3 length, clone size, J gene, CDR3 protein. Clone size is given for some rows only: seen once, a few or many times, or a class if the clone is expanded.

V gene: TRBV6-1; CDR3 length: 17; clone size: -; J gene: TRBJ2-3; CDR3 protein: CASSEGPGLGFADTQYF
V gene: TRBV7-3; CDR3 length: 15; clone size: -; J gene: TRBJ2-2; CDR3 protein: CASSLTGPGGGELFF
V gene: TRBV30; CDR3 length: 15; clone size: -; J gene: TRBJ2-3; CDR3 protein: CAWSVLGGKTDTQYF
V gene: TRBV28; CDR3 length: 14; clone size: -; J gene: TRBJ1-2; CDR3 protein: CATGEGGAVDGYTF
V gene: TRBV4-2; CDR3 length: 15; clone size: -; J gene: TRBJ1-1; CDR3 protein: CASSQDRQGNTEAFF
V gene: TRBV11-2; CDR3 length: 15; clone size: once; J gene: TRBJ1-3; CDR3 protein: CASSLQGYSGNTIYF
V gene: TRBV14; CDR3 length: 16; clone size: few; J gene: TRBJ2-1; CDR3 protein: CASSPGLARYYNEQFF
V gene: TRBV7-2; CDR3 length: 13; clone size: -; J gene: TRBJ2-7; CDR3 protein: CASRSAGAYEQYF
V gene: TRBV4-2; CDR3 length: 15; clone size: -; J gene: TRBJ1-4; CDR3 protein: CASSQAGGVSEKLFF
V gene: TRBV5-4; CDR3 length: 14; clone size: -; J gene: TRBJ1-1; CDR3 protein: CATSAGGTYGEAFF
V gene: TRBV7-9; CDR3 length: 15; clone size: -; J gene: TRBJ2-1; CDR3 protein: CASSRAGAYYNEQFF
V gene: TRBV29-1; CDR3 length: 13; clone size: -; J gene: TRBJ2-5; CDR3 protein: CSVERQGQETQYF
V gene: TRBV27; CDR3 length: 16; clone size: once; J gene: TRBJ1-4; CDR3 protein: CASRSLQGYPNEKLFF
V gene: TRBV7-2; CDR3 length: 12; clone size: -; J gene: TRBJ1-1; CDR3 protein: CASSLFAGGAFF
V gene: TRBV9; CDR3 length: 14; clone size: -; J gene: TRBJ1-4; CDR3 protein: CASSVDGGFGKLFF
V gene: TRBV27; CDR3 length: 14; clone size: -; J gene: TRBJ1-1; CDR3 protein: CASSLSWAALEAFF
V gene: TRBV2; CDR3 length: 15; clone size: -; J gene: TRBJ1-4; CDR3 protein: CASSPLQGRDEKLFF
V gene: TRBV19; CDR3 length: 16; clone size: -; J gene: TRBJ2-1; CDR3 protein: CASSPIAGSFSNEQFF
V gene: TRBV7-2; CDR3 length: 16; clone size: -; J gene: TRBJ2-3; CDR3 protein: CASSIRLAGALDTQYF
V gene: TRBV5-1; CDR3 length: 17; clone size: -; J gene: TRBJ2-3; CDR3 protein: CASSPRTSGGAIDTQYF
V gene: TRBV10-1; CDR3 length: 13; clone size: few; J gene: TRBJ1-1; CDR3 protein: CATSETAYTEAFF
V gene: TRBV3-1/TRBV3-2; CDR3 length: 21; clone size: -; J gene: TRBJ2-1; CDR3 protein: CASSQDPGLAGGPSTYNEQFF
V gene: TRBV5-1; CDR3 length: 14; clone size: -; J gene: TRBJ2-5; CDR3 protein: CASRSAGIGETQYF
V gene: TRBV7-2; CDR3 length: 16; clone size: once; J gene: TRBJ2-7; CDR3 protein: CASSPAPGTFSYEQYF
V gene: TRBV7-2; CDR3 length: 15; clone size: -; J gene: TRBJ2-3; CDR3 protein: CASSLNAGVSDTQYF
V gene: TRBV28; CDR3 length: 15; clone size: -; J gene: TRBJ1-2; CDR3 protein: CASSQWEGRDYGYTF
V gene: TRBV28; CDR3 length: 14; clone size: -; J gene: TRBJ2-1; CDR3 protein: CASRPGQRDNEQFF
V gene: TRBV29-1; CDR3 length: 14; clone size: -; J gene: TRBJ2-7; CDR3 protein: CSVEELGSKSEQYF
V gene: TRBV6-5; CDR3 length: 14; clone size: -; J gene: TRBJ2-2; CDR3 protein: CASPRTADTGELFF
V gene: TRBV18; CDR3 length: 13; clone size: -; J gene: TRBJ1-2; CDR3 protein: CASSLDQANGYTF
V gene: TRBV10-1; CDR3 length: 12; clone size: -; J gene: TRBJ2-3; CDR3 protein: CASGTSSDTQYF
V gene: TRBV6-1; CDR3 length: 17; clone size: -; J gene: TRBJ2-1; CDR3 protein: CASSERGAGGLYNEQFF
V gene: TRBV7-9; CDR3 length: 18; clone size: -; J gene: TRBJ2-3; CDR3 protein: CASSLNPLTTVNTDTQYF
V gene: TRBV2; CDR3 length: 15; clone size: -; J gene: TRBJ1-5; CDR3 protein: CASSDSLDRNQPQHF
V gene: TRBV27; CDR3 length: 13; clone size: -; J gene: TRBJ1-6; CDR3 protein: CASSLDRVSPLHF
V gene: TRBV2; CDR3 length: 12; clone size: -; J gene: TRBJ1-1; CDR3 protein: CASDVRGPEAFF
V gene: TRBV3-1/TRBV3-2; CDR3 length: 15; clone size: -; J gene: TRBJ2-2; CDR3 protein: CASSHGTGDSGELFF
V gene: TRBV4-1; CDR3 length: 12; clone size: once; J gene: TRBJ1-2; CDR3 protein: CASGPPGDGYTF
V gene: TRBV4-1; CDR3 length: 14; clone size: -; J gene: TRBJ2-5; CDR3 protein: CASSQGGLQETQYF
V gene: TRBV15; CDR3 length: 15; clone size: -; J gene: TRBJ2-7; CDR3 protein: CATSRATGTGDEQYF
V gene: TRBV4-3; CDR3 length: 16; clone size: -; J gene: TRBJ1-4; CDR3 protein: CASSQDWRGNDGKLFF
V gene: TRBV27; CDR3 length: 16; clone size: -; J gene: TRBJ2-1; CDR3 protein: CASSWSGQGIYNEQFF
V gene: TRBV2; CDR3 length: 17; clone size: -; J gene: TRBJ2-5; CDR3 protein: CASSEALWSTGGKTQYF
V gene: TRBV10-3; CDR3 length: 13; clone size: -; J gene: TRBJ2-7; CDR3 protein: CATNGARAYEQYF
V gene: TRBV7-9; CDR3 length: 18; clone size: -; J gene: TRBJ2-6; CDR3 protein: CASSIRGDRVSGANVLTF
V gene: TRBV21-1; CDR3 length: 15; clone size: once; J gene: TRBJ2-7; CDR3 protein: CASSKDRGIAYEQYF
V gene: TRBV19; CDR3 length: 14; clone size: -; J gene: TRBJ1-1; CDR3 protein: CASMEGAQWTEAFF
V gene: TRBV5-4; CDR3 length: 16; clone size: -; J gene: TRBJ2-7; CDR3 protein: CASSIGGLAPTYEQYF
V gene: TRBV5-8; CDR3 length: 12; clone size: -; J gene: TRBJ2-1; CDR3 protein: CASSPINNEQFF
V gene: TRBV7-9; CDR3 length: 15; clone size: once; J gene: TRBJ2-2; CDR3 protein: CASSFWLANTGELFF
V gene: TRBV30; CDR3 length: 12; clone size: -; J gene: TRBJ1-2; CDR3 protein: CAWSSGGNGYTF
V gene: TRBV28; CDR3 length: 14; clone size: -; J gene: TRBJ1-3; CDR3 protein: CASTTDRGGNTIYF
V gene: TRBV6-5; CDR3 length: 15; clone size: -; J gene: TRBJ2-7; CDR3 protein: CASSYSGTGDHEQYF
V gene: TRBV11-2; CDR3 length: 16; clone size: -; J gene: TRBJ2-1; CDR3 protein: CASSLEGGGVYNEQFF
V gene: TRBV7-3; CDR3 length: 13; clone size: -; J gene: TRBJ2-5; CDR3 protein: CASSSPGQETQYF
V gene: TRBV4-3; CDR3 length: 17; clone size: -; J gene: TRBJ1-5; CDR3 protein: CASSQDLRQHSNQPQHF
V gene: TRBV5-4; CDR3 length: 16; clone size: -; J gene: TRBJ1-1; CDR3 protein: CASSPGQGAMNTEAFF
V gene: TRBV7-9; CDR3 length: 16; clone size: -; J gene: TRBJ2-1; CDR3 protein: CASSPPGQGIVNEQFF
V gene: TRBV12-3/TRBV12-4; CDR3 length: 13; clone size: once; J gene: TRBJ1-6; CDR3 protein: CASSWRDRVALHF